The clone carrying this TCR beta chain was seen more than once but under ten times. The CDR3 has 15 residues. V lost 6 bases, J lost 3 bases, and 12 bases lay in between. This entry belongs to a study of neurological immune-mediated disorders. Study overall: Among the 35 or so patients with multiple sclerosis, about 31 were relapsing-remitting, while 3 were secondary progressive.

The team produced cDNA through 5'RACE using 10-nucleotide random UMIs. Over 200 million TCR-beta sequences from 15-18 subjects were obtained in each sequencing run. TCRdb redid the calling of the 5' RACE reads with MiXCR, one entry per CDR3 protein. The sample has under 70,000 distinct CDR3 sequences, 4% to 6% seen once. This clonotype was sampled from a woman aged 25-40 years with multiple sclerosis. Sequencing used PBMCs. The gene calls are TRBV12-3 or TRBV12-4 and TRBJ2-6, with no clear D. CDR3 nucleotide sequence: TGTGCCAGCAGCCCAGCGCACGTTGGGGCCAACGTCCTGACTTTC. It codes for CASSPAHVGANVLTF.